These 32 T cell receptor beta chains came from one sample sequenced in a study of blood T cells in healthy people across ages. The authors ran a second PCR of about 6 to 12 cycles using a sample-barcoded 5' primer and a J-beta primer mix. From the 5' RACE reads, TCRdb called clonotypes with MiXCR, one entry per CDR3 protein. In the table there are 700,000 to 950,000 distinct CDR3 sequences, over 45% of which are singletons. Sequencing used blood. Receptors were obtained from a man aged 30 to 39 in good health.

This clonotype was detected only once. This chain joins TRBV4-2 and TRBJ1-1, with D hard to call. The V gene's germline CDR1 is LGHNA and CDR2 YNFKEQ. The CDR3 extends over 14 amino acids. V lost 1 base and J lost 10, with 16 bases in between. The CDR3 DNA reads TGTGCCAGCAGCCAAGTCCCACCTGAACGGAGAGCTTTCTTT. Translated: CASSQVPPERRAFF.

This clonotype was seen a handful of times. The chain uses TRBV3-1 and TRBJ2-5, with no clear D. Trimming left V 1 base short and J 4 bases short, with 4 bases between. The CDR3 sequence is 12 residues long. The V gene's germline CDR1 is LGHDT and CDR2 YNNKEL (reference sequence). Here the CDR3 DNA reads TGTGCCAGCAGCCAAGTAGTAGAGACCCAGTACTTC. Translating it yields CASSQVVETQYF.

This clonotype was seen only a few times. CDR3 nucleotide sequence: TGCAGTGCTATCACAACCCCCGAGAGCTCCTACGAGCAGTACTTC. Its translation: CSAITTPESSYEQYF. V gene TRBV20-1 combines with J gene TRBJ2-7; D gene uncertain. With 4 bases removed from V and 0 bases from J, the gap between germline ends came to 16 bases. Germline V gives CDR1 DFQATT, CDR2 SNEGSKA (reference sequence). CDR3 size: 15 residues.

On this clonotype: Given a much more abundant clone one base away, this may be a read error. The chain recombines TRBV6-6 with TRBJ2-4; TRBD1 matches 7 bases. V was clipped by 7 bases and J by 0 bases; unmatched bases: 9. The CDR3 spans 16 residues. Germline V CDR1 and CDR2: MNHNY, SVGAGI (reference sequence). The CDR3 bases are TGTGCCAGCACCAAAGGGACAGTACTAGCCAAAAACATTCAGTACTTC. Protein: CASTKGTVLAKNIQYF.

The chain employs TRBV27 and TRBJ2-7; D unclear. The CDR3 sequence is 14 residues long. V shed 5 bases and J shed 7 bases, with 18 bases lying between them. The germline V gene encodes CDR1 MNHEY and CDR2 SMNVEV (reference sequence). The CDR3 sequence: CASSPYVLGDEQYF. CDR3 bases: TGTGCCAGCAGTCCTTACGTGTTGGGCGATGAGCAGTACTTC.

This clonotype showed up just a few times. V is TRBV29-1 and J is TRBJ2-7; TRBD2 matches 8 bases. V gave up 6 bases and J gave up 4 bases; unmatched junction bases: 8. Germline V gene lookup returns CDR1 SQVTM and CDR2 ANQGSEA. CDR3 size: 13 residues. The DNA for the CDR3 is TGCAGCGTGGGAGCGGGAGTAGATTACGAGCAGTACTTC. Protein: CSVGAGVDYEQYF.

The chain has TRBV29-1 and TRBJ2-1; no definite D call. Germline V gene lookup returns CDR1 SQVTM and CDR2 ANQGSEA. Deletions cut 4 bases from V and 5 bases from J, with 9 bases between. This CDR3 contains 12 residues. For the CDR3, the DNA is TGCAGCGTTGTGGGTCTTCACAATGAGCAGTTCTTC. It codes for CSVVGLHNEQFF.

The chain recombines TRBV12-3 or TRBV12-4 with TRBJ2-4, with D tentatively TRBD2 (5 bases). V lost 6 bases and J 13 bases, leaving 16 bases between the germline ends. CDR3 size: 12 residues. Written as DNA, the CDR3 is TGTGCCAGCAGCCTGCCGCCGTGGGAGCAGTACTTC. Protein: CASSLPPWEQYF.

This clonotype was observed a few times. The chain carries TRBV12-3 or TRBV12-4 and TRBJ1-2; unclear D gene. The CDR3 has 13 residues. V lost 7 bases, J lost 4 bases, and 13 bases lay in between. The CDR3 coding sequence is TGTGCCAGCACCGTGGGCCAGGCCTATGGCTACACCTTC. Residues: CASTVGQAYGYTF.

This chain links TRBV20-1 with TRBJ2-1; 9 bases map to TRBD1. The germline gives CDR1 DFQATT, CDR2 SNEGSKA (reference sequence). The trim removed 4 bases at V and 5 bases at J, leaving 6 bases unmatched. There are 14 residues in the CDR3. DNA for the CDR3: TGCAGTGCTATCTACAGGGGGCGCAACAATGAGCAGTTCTTC. Translation: CSAIYRGRNNEQFF.

CDR3 region: CASSQTGTFNNEQFF. The CDR3 DNA reads TGTGCCAGCAGCCAGACCGGGACTTTCAACAATGAGCAGTTCTTC. This chain links TRBV4-2 with TRBJ2-1, with TRBD2 as a possible D gene (6 bases). The CDR3 is 15 residues long. Trimming took 3 bases from V and 5 from J, leaving 14 bases between them. Germline assignment: CDR1 LGHNA and CDR2 YNFKEQ.

The chain couples TRBV2 to TRBJ1-5; D is perhaps TRBD1 (6 bases). Trimming pared 7 bases from V and 7 bases from J, leaving 17 bases between. Germline CDR1 and CDR2: SNHLY and FYNNEI. The CDR3 runs 14 residues. The CDR3 region has the DNA TGTGCCAGCATCGGGGATCGAGGGGGACAGCCCCAGCATTTT. Protein product: CASIGDRGGQPQHF. Full variable domain (outside the CDR3, taken from reference TRBV2 and TRBJ1-5): EPEVTQTPSHQVTQMGQEVILRCVPISNHLYFYWYRQILGQKVEFLVSFYNNEISEKSEIFDDQFSVERPDGSNFTLKIRSTKLEDSAMYFCASIGDRGGQPQHFGDGTRLSIL.

The rearrangement joins TRBV28 to TRBJ2-5, with TRBD2 matching 11 bases. In germline, CDR1 is MDHEN, CDR2 SYDVKM. With 3 bases clipped from V and 6 bases from J, the junction kept 6 bases outside the gene matches. The CDR3 runs to 15 residues. CDR3 coding DNA: TGTGCCAGCAGTTTGAGCCCTAGCGGGAGGCAGACCCAGTACTTC. Translating it yields CASSLSPSGRQTQYF.

This clonotype has only one observation. V gene TRBV30 combines with J gene TRBJ1-2; TRBD1 is a possible D gene (5 bases). This CDR3 has 14 residues. CDR1 and CDR2 (germline): GTSNPN, SVGIG (reference sequence). V was shortened by 0 bases and J by 4 bases, with 12 bases between the two germline ends. Here the CDR3 reads CAWSVGQGAYGYTF. The CDR3 bases are TGTGCCTGGAGTGTAGGACAAGGTGCCTATGGCTACACCTTC.

The genes are TRBV7-2 and TRBJ2-7, with 7 nucleotides matching TRBD2. The J call may be incorrect, as the DNA end agrees better with TRBJ2-4. Germline V gene sequence: CDR1 SGHTA, CDR2 FQGNSA. The CDR3 spans 14 residues. This CDR3 reads CASSPTVAGNIQYF. DNA for the CDR3: TGTGCCAGCAGCCCTACTGTAGCGGGAAACATTCAGTACTTC.

As DNA, the CDR3 is TGCAGTGCTAGAGCGGGAGGGCCCAGCGAGCAGTACTTC. Translating it yields CSARAGGPSEQYF. The rearrangement joins TRBV20-1 to TRBJ2-7; 8 bases are shared with TRBD2. The trim removed 1 base at V and 6 bases at J, leaving 5 bases unmatched. The CDR3 contains 13 residues. Germline CDR1 and CDR2: DFQATT and SNEGSKA (reference sequence).

The chain carries TRBV7-9 and TRBJ2-3; D is possibly TRBD2 (6 bases). CDR1 and CDR2 (germline): SEHNR, FQNEAQ (reference sequence). The CDR3 has 11 residues. V was shortened by 8 bases and J by 6 bases, with 9 bases between the two germline ends. The CDR3 DNA reads as TGTGCCAGCTACAGCGGGGATACGCAGTATTTT. It specifies CASYSGDTQYF.

There are a few counts of this clonotype. The chain recombines TRBV29-1 with TRBJ2-1, with D possibly being TRBD1 (6 bases). Germline CDR1 and CDR2: SQVTM and ANQGSEA. The CDR3 is made up of 12 amino acids. Trimming took 7 bases from V and 7 from J, leaving 14 bases between them. CDR3 bases: TGCAGCGCTCACATACAGGGTAATGAGCAGTTCTTC. It codes for CSAHIQGNEQFF.

This sequence joins TRBV24-1 and TRBJ2-5; TRBD2 matches at 7 bases. CDR1 KGHDR and CDR2 SFDVKD come from the germline V gene. V shed 1 base, J shed 11 bases, and the junction held 15 bases outside the gene matches. This CDR3 contains 16 residues. CDR3 region: CATSDFGTTTGNEQYF. Written as DNA, the CDR3 is TGTGCCACCAGTGATTTCGGGACTACCACGGGAAATGAGCAGTACTTC.

The V and J genes are TRBV20-1 and TRBJ1-2; 8 bases map to TRBD1. V lost 2 bases and J lost 8; bases outside the gene matches: 4. Germline CDR1 and CDR2: DFQATT and SNEGSKA (reference sequence). The CDR3 is made up of 12 amino acids. This CDR3 is CSARQTGGGYTF. Written as DNA, the CDR3 is TGCAGTGCTAGACAAACAGGGGGAGGCTACACCTTC.

There are a few counts of this clonotype. V gene TRBV9 combines with J gene TRBJ2-3, with TRBD2 matching 9 bases. Germline values: CDR1 SGDLS, CDR2 YYNGEE. Trimming at V came to 4 bases and at J to 6 bases, leaving 6 bases not matched to a gene. This CDR3 comprises 14 residues. The CDR3 sequence is CASSLSGSGDTQYF. The CDR3 bases are TGTGCCAGCAGCCTTAGCGGGAGTGGCGATACGCAGTATTTT.

The V call is TRBV30, the J call TRBJ2-1; D not certain. V lost 1 base and J lost 8, with 9 bases in between. This CDR3 is 12 amino acids long. CDR1 is GTSNPN and CDR2 is SVGIG in the germline V gene (reference sequence). The CDR3 is CAWSEDWYEQFF. CDR3 nucleotides: TGTGCCTGGAGTGAAGATTGGTATGAGCAGTTCTTC.

V and J are TRBV7-2 and TRBJ2-3, with 7 bases fitting TRBD2. V lost 1 base to trimming and J lost 0 bases; unmatched junction nucleotides: 7. Germline-derived CDR1 and CDR2 are SGHTA and FQGNSA. There are 17 residues in the CDR3. CDR3 sequence (DNA): TGTGCCAGCAGCTTAGTCGGGCTAGCGGCTAGCACAGATACGCAGTATTTT. Residues: CASSLVGLAASTDTQYF.

The chain combines TRBV20-1 with TRBJ1-1; D perhaps matches TRBD1 (5 bases). Trimming removed 2 bases at V and 2 bases at J, with 9 bases between. The CDR3 is made up of 13 amino acids. Per the germline V gene, CDR1 is DFQATT and CDR2 is SNEGSKA (reference sequence). As DNA, the CDR3 is TGCAGTGCTAGACCGGGGGGAAACACTGAAGCTTTCTTT. Translated, it gives CSARPGGNTEAFF.

This clonotype has a handful of counts. The chain carries TRBV24-1 and TRBJ1-2, with a weak D call TRBD1 (5 bases). V lost 4 bases, J lost 8 bases, and 16 bases lay in between. CDR1 is KGHDR, CDR2 SFDVKD, per germline. The CDR3 runs 14 residues. CDR3 residues: CATSEAGPLSGYTF. CDR3 in DNA: TGTGCCACCAGTGAAGCAGGGCCTCTTAGCGGCTACACCTTC.

The rearrangement uses TRBV6-5 and TRBJ2-7; D perhaps matches TRBD2 (7 bases). In germline, CDR1 is MNHEY, CDR2 SVGAGI. Trimming took 9 bases from V and 3 from J, leaving 15 bases between them. The CDR3 has 13 residues. The CDR3 DNA sequence: TGTGCCAGTGGGGGGGCAGCTTTCTACGAGCAGTACTTC. Translating gives CASGGAAFYEQYF.

This clonotype was counted between two and nine times. The chain links TRBV5-1 to TRBJ2-3; 8 bases are shared with TRBD2. Germline loops: CDR1 SGHRS, CDR2 YFSETQ. V dropped 0 bases and J dropped 7; count of bases not matched to a gene: 4. The CDR3 totals 14 residues. CDR3 sequence: CASSLVRGGNTQYF. The CDR3 nucleotides are TGCGCCAGCAGCTTGGTTCGGGGGGGGAATACGCAGTATTTT.

This clonotype was counted once. The V and J genes are TRBV29-1 and TRBJ2-5, with TRBD2 matching over 7 bases. The CDR3 loop spans 13 amino acids. In germline, CDR1 is SQVTM, CDR2 ANQGSEA. After removal of 0 bases from V and 7 bases from J, the junction contained 5 bases not matched to a gene. The CDR3 loop is CSVEESGGGTQYF. CDR3 DNA sequence: TGCAGCGTTGAAGAATCGGGCGGGGGGACCCAGTACTTC.

V usage is TRBV6-5 and J usage is TRBJ2-1; the D gene is possibly TRBD2 (6 bases). The CDR3 covers 15 residues. Deletions cut 0 bases from V and 8 bases from J, with 14 bases between. CDR1 MNHEY and CDR2 SVGAGI come from the germline V gene. In nucleotides, the CDR3 is TGTGCCAGCAGTTACTCGGCGCTAGCGATCGATGAGCAGTTCTTC. This gives the protein CASSYSALAIDEQFF.

The rearrangement uses TRBV6-8 and TRBJ1-5; D might be TRBD1 (6 bases). V lost 7 bases and J 6 bases, leaving 19 bases between the germline ends. The CDR3 loop spans 15 amino acids. Germline CDR1 reads MNHGY; CDR2 reads SAAAGT. The DNA for the CDR3 is TGTGCCAGCACCCATCAGGGGTTCGCAGGTCAGCCCCAGCATTTT. Protein: CASTHQGFAGQPQHF.

This clonotype occurred a few times. This chain joins TRBV7-2 and TRBJ1-2; TRBD1 is a possible D gene (6 bases). Germline loops: CDR1 SGHTA, CDR2 FQGNSA. The CDR3 sequence is 15 residues long. Trimming left V 5 bases short and J 7 bases short, with 20 bases between. The CDR3 sequence: CASSLRDTELFGYTF. The CDR3 bases are TGTGCCAGCAGCCTCCGGGACACCGAGCTGTTTGGCTACACCTTC.

The V call is TRBV30, the J call TRBJ2-3, with D maybe TRBD1 (6 bases). Trimming took 2 bases from V and 2 from J, leaving 11 bases between them. Germline V gives CDR1 GTSNPN, CDR2 SVGIG (reference sequence). The length of the CDR3 is 14 residues. The CDR3 sequence is CAWSPRTATDTQYF. In nucleotides, the CDR3 is TGTGCCTGGAGTCCCCGGACAGCCACAGATACGCAGTATTTT.